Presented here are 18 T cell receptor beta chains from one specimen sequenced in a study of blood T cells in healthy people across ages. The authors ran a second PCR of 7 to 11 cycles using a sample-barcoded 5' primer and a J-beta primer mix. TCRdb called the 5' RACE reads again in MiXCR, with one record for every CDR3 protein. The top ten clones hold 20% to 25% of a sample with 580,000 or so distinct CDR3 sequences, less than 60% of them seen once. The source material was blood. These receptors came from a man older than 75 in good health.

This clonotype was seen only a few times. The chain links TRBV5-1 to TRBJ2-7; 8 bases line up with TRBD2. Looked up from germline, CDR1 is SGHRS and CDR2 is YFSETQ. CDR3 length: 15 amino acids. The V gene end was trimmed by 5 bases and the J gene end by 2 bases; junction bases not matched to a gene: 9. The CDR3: CASSPGGTRTYEQYF. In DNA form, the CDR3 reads TGCGCCAGCAGTCCGGGGGGGACAAGAACCTACGAGCAGTACTTC.

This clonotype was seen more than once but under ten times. As DNA, the CDR3 is TGCAGTGCTAGAGCAGTAGTAGATACGCAGTATTTT. Its translation: CSARAVVDTQYF. The genes are TRBV20-1 and TRBJ2-3; no clear D gene. CDR3 length equals 12 residues. Germline V gene lookup returns CDR1 DFQATT and CDR2 SNEGSKA (reference sequence). V was pared by 1 base and J by 5 bases, with 7 bases between.

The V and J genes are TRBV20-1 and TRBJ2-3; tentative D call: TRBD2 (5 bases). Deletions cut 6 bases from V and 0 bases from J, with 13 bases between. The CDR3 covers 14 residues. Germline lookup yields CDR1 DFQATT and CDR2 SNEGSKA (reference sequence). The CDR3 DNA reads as TGCAGTGCCCAGCCAGGACTGAGCACAGATACGCAGTATTTT. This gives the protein CSAQPGLSTDTQYF.

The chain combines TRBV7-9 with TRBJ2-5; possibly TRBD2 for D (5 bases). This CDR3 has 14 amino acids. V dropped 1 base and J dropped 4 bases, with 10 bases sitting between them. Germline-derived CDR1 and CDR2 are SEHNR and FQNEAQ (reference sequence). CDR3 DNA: TGTGCCAGCAGCTTAGGCCTAGCAGCAGAGACCCAGTACTTC. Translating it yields CASSLGLAAETQYF. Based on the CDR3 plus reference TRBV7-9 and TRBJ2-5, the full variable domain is DTGVSQNPRHKITKRGQNVTFRCDPISEHNRLYWYRQTLGQGPEFLTYFQNEAQLEKSRLLSDRFSAERPKGSFSTLEIQRTEQGDSAMYLCASSLGLAAETQYFGPGTRLLVL.

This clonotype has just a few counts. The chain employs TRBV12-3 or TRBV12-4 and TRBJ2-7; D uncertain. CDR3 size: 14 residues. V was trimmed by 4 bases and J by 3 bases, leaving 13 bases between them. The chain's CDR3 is CASSSINSYYEQYF. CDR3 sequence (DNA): TGTGCCAGCAGTTCCATTAACAGTTACTACGAGCAGTACTTC.

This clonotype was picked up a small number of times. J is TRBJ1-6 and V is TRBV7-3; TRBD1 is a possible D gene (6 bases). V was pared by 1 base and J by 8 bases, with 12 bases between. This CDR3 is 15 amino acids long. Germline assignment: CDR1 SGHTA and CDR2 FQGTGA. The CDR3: CASSLMSGADSPLHF. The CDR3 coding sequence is TGTGCCAGCAGCTTAATGTCAGGGGCAGATTCACCCCTCCACTTT.

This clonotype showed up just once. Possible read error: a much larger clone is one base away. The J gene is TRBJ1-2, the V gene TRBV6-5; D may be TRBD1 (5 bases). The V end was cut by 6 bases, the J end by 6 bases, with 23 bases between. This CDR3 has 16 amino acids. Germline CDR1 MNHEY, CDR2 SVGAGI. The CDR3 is CASSRWGMAGFNGYTF. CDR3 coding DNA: TGTGCCAGCAGCCGCTGGGGAATGGCAGGGTTTAATGGCTACACCTTC.

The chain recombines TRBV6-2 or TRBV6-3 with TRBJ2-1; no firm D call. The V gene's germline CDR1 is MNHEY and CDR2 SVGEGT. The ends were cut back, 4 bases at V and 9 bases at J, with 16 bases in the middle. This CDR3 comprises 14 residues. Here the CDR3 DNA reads TGTGCCAGCAGTTCGAATTACCTCTTAAGTGAGCAGTTCTTC. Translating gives CASSSNYLLSEQFF.

For the CDR3, the DNA is TGTGCCAGCAGCGGGACTAGATGGGCCGGGGAGCTGTTTTTT. Its protein is CASSGTRWAGELFF. The chain employs TRBV7-2 and TRBJ2-2; TRBD2 matches at 8 bases. The J segment lost 6 bases and the V segment lost 5 bases, leaving 5 bases of the junction unmatched. Germline loops: CDR1 SGHTA, CDR2 FQGNSA. The CDR3 covers 14 residues.

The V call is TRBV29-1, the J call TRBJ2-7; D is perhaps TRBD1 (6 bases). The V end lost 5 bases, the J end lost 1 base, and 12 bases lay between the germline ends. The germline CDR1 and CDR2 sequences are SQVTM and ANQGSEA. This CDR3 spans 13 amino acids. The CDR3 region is CSVLWQGSYEQYF. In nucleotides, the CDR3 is TGCAGCGTTCTCTGGCAGGGGTCCTACGAGCAGTACTTC.

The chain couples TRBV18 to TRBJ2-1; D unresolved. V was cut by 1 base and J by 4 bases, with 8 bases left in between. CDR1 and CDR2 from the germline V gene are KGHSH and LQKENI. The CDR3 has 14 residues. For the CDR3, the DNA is TGTGCCAGCTCACCACAAACAGCTTACAATGAGCAGTTCTTC. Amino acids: CASSPQTAYNEQFF.

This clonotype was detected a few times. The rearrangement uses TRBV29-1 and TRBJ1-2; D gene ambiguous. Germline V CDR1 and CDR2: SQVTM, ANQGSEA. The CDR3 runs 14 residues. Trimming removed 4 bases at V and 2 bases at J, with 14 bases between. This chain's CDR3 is CSVAGGRVNYGYTF. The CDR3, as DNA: TGCAGCGTTGCGGGCGGCAGAGTAAACTATGGCTACACCTTC.

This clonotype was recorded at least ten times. The CDR3 DNA sequence: TGTGCCAGCAGTACACAGGGGCTGAACACTGAAGCTTTCTTT. It specifies CASSTQGLNTEAFF. The chain links TRBV6-6 to TRBJ1-1; 7 positions agree with TRBD1. Losses at the gene ends were 5 bases for V and 0 bases for J; bases not matched to a gene: 3. Germline values: CDR1 MNHNY, CDR2 SVGAGI (reference sequence). CDR3 length: 14 amino acids.

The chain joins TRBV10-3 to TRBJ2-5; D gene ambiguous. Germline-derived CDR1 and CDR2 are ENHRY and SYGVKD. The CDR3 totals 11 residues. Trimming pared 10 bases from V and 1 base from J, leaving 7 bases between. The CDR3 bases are TGTGCCACTTCTGGCCAAGAGACCCAGTACTTC. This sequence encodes CATSGQETQYF.

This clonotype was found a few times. The CDR3 coding sequence is TGTGCCAGCAGCTTAGCGCAAGAAGGCTACACCTTC. Residues: CASSLAQEGYTF. The chain links TRBV7-9 to TRBJ1-2; D unresolved. CDR1 is SEHNR, CDR2 FQNEAQ, per germline (reference sequence). The CDR3 length is 12 residues. Trimming cost V 0 bases and J 8 bases, with 7 bases left between them.

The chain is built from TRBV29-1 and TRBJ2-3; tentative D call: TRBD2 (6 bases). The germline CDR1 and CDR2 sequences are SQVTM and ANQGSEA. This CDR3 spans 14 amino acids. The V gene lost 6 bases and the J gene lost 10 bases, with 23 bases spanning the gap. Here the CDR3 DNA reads TGCAGCGTAGCCGCCGGGGTGCTGGGGGGTGCGCAGTATTTT. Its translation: CSVAAGVLGGAQYF.

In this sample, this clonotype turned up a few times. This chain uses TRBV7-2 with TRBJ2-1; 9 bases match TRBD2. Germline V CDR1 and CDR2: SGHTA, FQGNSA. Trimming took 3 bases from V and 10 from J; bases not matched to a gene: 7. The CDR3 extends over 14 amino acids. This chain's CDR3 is CASSLAGGPWEQFF. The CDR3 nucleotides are TGTGCCAGCAGCTTGGCGGGAGGGCCTTGGGAGCAGTTCTTC.

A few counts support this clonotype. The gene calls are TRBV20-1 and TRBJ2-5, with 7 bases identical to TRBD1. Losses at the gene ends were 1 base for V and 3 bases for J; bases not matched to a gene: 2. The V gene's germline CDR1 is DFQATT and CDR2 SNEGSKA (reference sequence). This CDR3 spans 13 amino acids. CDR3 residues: CSARGQGKETQYF. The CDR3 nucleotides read TGCAGTGCTAGAGGACAGGGAAAAGAGACCCAGTACTTC.